The 21 T cell receptor beta chains listed next were all sequenced from one sample in a study of CD8 T cells in Susac syndrome. Random hexamers served to reverse transcribe about 0.5 to 1 ug RNA. TCRdb recomputed calls from the immunoSEQ multiplex PCR reads with MiXCR, one row per CDR3 protein. The sample records 160,000 or so distinct CDR3 sequences, approximately 94% being singletons. Sequencing was done on a sample of CD4+ T cells from PBMCs. All receptors derive from a human donor with Susac syndrome.

This clonotype was seen a single time. The chain uses TRBV14 and TRBJ2-2; possible D gene TRBD1, 5 bases. This CDR3 has 16 amino acids. Deletions cut 0 bases from V and 7 bases from J, with 15 bases between. CDR1 is SGHDN and CDR2 is FVKESK in the germline V gene. The CDR3 loop reads CASSQDWSRGSGELFF. CDR3 DNA sequence: TGTGCCAGCAGCCAAGACTGGTCAAGGGGAAGCGGGGAGCTGTTTTTT.

The V and J genes are TRBV7-9 and TRBJ2-1, with D maybe TRBD1 (6 bases). Trimming removed 0 bases from V and 5 bases from J, with 8 bases in between. This CDR3 has 14 residues. CDR1 is SEHNR, CDR2 FQNEAQ, per germline (reference sequence). CDR3 nucleotide sequence: TGTGCCAGCAGCTTAGCGGGGGCCCACAATGAGCAGTTCTTC. This encodes CASSLAGAHNEQFF.

The J gene is TRBJ1-5, the V gene TRBV20-1; a weak D match, TRBD1 (5 bases). The CDR3 totals 12 residues. CDR1 is DFQATT, CDR2 SNEGSKA, per germline (reference sequence). The V end lost 7 bases, the J end lost 4 bases, and 11 bases lay between the germline ends. The CDR3 bases are TGCAGTGGTAAGGGACCAAATCAGCCCCAGCATTTT. As protein: CSGKGPNQPQHF.

The genes are TRBV6-5 and TRBJ2-6; D is uncertain. V lost 6 bases to trimming and J lost 0 bases, with 6 bases between them. The CDR3 length is 14 residues. CDR1 is MNHEY and CDR2 is SVGAGI in the germline V gene. The CDR3 nucleotides read TGTGCCAGCAGGATAGGCTCTGGGGCCAACGTCCTGACTTTC. Translating gives CASRIGSGANVLTF.

The chain is built from TRBV12-3 or TRBV12-4 and TRBJ2-1; D is possibly TRBD2 (7 bases). Trimming shortened V by 6 bases and J by 15 bases, and 18 bases separated the two germline ends. There are 12 residues in the CDR3. The CDR3 region is CASSQKGGGVFF. CDR3 in DNA: TGTGCCAGCAGCCAGAAGGGGGGGGGTGTGTTCTTC.

This sequence joins TRBV3-1 and TRBJ2-7, with a weak D call TRBD2 (5 bases). Germline lookup yields CDR1 LGHDT and CDR2 YNNKEL (reference sequence). Trimming took 4 bases from V and 3 from J, leaving 13 bases between them. The length of the CDR3 is 14 residues. DNA of the CDR3: TGTGCCAGCAGCCCCGCCACGGGGAACTACGAGCAGTACTTC. It translates to CASSPATGNYEQYF.

The rearrangement links TRBV5-1 to TRBJ2-5, with D perhaps matching TRBD1 (5 bases). Per the germline V gene, CDR1 is SGHRS and CDR2 is YFSETQ. V was trimmed by 4 bases and J by 5 bases, leaving 15 bases between them. This CDR3 spans 14 amino acids. CDR3 coding DNA: TGCGCCAGCAGCGCCCCGGGCCCAGGGGAGACCCAGTACTTC. Its protein is CASSAPGPGETQYF. Based on the CDR3 plus reference TRBV5-1 and TRBJ2-5, the full variable domain is KAGVTQTPRYLIKTRGQQVTLSCSPISGHRSVSWYQQTPGQGLQFLFEYFSETQRNKGNFPGRFSGRQFSNSRSEMNVSTLELGDSALYLCASSAPGPGETQYFGPGTRLLVL.

The rearrangement uses TRBV4-1 and TRBJ2-1; D is undetermined. Trimming shortened V by 3 bases and J by 6 bases, and 12 bases separated the two germline ends. The CDR3 length is 14 residues. Germline lookup yields CDR1 MGHRA and CDR2 YSYEKL. The CDR3 is CASSHPPFVNEQFF. The DNA for the CDR3 is TGCGCCAGCAGCCACCCCCCTTTCGTCAATGAGCAGTTCTTC.

The J gene is TRBJ2-3, the V gene TRBV4-2; 9 bases line up with TRBD2. Per germline, CDR1 LGHNA and CDR2 YNFKEQ. Trimming took 3 bases from V and 0 from J; bases not matched to a gene: 7. The CDR3 contains 17 residues. The CDR3 protein is CASSQLGAGGSTDTQYF. CDR3 bases: TGTGCCAGCAGCCAGCTTGGTGCGGGGGGGAGCACAGATACGCAGTATTTT.

CDR3: CSPWRSTDTQYF. The CDR3, as DNA: TGCAGCCCCTGGCGGAGCACAGATACGCAGTATTTT. This chain connects TRBV29-1 to TRBJ2-3, with D uncertain. Germline values: CDR1 SQVTM, CDR2 ANQGSEA. The CDR3 extends over 12 amino acids. Trimming removed 8 bases from V and 0 bases from J, with 9 bases in between.

This chain uses TRBV29-1 with TRBJ1-2; D is perhaps TRBD1 (6 bases). Trimming took off 3 bases at V and 1 base at J, with 15 bases between the two ends. The CDR3 totals 15 residues. Germline CDR1 reads SQVTM; CDR2 reads ANQGSEA. CDR3: CSVDGTRNFNYGYTF. The CDR3 DNA sequence: TGCAGCGTTGATGGGACACGGAACTTTAACTATGGCTACACCTTC.

This chain connects TRBV4-2 to TRBJ1-2; D gene unclear. V lost 1 base and J 8 bases, leaving 20 bases between the germline ends. Germline V lookup: CDR1 LGHNA, CDR2 YNFKEQ. The CDR3 spans 16 residues. CDR3 amino acids: CASSQGSVLDGVGYTF. The CDR3 nucleotides are TGTGCCAGCAGCCAAGGCAGCGTTTTGGATGGGGTAGGCTACACCTTC.

The sample holds one count of this clonotype. The chain couples TRBV12-3 or TRBV12-4 to TRBJ2-6; no clear D gene. V lost 9 bases and J lost 0, with 12 bases in between. This CDR3 is built from 15 residues. CDR3 residues: CASTRTSSGANVLTF. CDR3 nucleotide sequence: TGTGCCAGTACTCGGACGAGCTCTGGGGCCAACGTCCTGACTTTC.

The V gene is TRBV19, the J gene TRBJ1-2; D perhaps matches TRBD1 (5 bases). The CDR3 contains 13 residues. Trimming removed 4 bases from V and 3 bases from J, with 9 bases in between. Germline V gene sequence: CDR1 LNHDA, CDR2 SQIVND (reference sequence). The DNA for the CDR3 is TGTGCCAGTAGTAATCCGGGGGACTATGGCTACACCTTC. Residues: CASSNPGDYGYTF.

This clonotype showed up just once. V gene TRBV12-3 or TRBV12-4 combines with J gene TRBJ2-7; the match to TRBD1 covers 9 bases. J gave up 2 bases and V 4 bases, and 9 bases lay outside the gene matches. The CDR3 is 16 amino acids. The CDR3 nucleotides are TGTGCCAGCAGTTCCCCCGGGACAGGGTCGCCCTACGAGCAGTACTTC. It translates to CASSSPGTGSPYEQYF.

The chain employs TRBV7-9 and TRBJ2-7, with 14 positions matching TRBD2. This CDR3 spans 16 amino acids. Germline V lookup: CDR1 SEHNR, CDR2 FQNEAQ (reference sequence). With 1 base clipped from V and 7 bases from J, the junction kept 6 bases outside the gene matches. The CDR3 loop reads CASSLGLAGGPEEQYF. The DNA of the CDR3 is TGTGCCAGCAGCTTAGGACTAGCGGGGGGGCCTGAGGAGCAGTACTTC.

V is TRBV20-1 and J is TRBJ2-5; D is undetermined. This CDR3 comprises 11 residues. Germline CDR1 reads DFQATT; CDR2 reads SNEGSKA (reference sequence). V lost 0 bases, J lost 6 bases, and 5 bases lay in between. As DNA, the CDR3 is TGCAGTGCTAGAGATCAAAAGACCCAGTACTTC. As protein: CSARDQKTQYF.

A remark on this clonotype: The junction departs from germline at one end; a sequencing error may be responsible. J is TRBJ1-6 and V is TRBV4-3; D is unresolved. This CDR3 has 15 amino acids. CDR1 LGHNA and CDR2 YSLEER come from the germline V gene. The CDR3 loop is CASSKEGGRASPLHF. The CDR3 DNA reads TGCGCCAGCAGCAAAGAGGGAGGGAGGGCTTCACCCCTCCACTTT.

The gene calls are TRBV2 and TRBJ2-1; 7 nucleotides agree with TRBD2. The germline V gene encodes CDR1 SNHLY and CDR2 FYNNEI. J gave up 4 bases and V 7 bases, and 4 bases lay outside the gene matches. This CDR3 is built from 13 residues. The CDR3 here is CASNVGGYNEQFF. In DNA form, the CDR3 reads TGTGCCAGCAATGTGGGGGGGTACAATGAGCAGTTCTTC. Using reference TRBV2 and TRBJ2-1 for the parts outside the CDR3, the full variable domain is EPEVTQTPSHQVTQMGQEVILRCVPISNHLYFYWYRQILGQKVEFLVSFYNNEISEKSEIFDDQFSVERPDGSNFTLKIRSTKLEDSAMYFCASNVGGYNEQFFGPGTRLTVL.

This chain connects TRBV20-1 to TRBJ1-4; D possibly corresponds to TRBD1 (5 bases). The CDR3 loop spans 12 amino acids. V was pared by 3 bases and J by 8 bases, with 10 bases between. Germline assignment: CDR1 DFQATT and CDR2 SNEGSKA (reference sequence). The CDR3 region is CSARGREEKLFF. The CDR3 DNA follows: TGCAGTGCTAGGGGGCGCGAAGAAAAACTGTTTTTT.

The genes are TRBV24-1 and TRBJ2-5, with D unclear. There are 14 residues in the CDR3. V was clipped by 5 bases and J by 5 bases, with 14 bases between them. Looked up from germline, CDR1 is KGHDR and CDR2 is SFDVKD. CDR3 bases: TGTGCCACCAGTGGAGGAGACCTGGGGGAGACCCAGTACTTC. Translating it yields CATSGGDLGETQYF.